This T cell receptor (beta chain) comes out of a study of blood T cell repertoires in COVID-19. This clone appeared a single time. The data were produced by immunoSEQ multiplex PCR, yet TCRdb's version contains in-frame clones alone and is incomplete. This table has roughly 58,000 clones, 70% to 90% appearing once. Recruited during active infection, patients (from Seattle) were subsequently followed longitudinally. J lost 6 bases, V lost 2 bases, and 7 bases had no gene match. Germline values: CDR1 SGDLS, CDR2 YYNGEE. The CDR3 has 16 residues. The receptor's source is a man in his fifties or sixties with COVID-19, enrolled during active disease. Sequenced: peripheral blood. This chain joins TRBV9 and TRBJ2-1, with 11 bases that match TRBD2. CDR3 amino acids: CASSVLAGGPRNEQFF. CDR3 coding DNA: TGTGCCAGCAGCGTCTTAGCGGGGGGGCCCCGCAATGAGCAGTTCTTC.